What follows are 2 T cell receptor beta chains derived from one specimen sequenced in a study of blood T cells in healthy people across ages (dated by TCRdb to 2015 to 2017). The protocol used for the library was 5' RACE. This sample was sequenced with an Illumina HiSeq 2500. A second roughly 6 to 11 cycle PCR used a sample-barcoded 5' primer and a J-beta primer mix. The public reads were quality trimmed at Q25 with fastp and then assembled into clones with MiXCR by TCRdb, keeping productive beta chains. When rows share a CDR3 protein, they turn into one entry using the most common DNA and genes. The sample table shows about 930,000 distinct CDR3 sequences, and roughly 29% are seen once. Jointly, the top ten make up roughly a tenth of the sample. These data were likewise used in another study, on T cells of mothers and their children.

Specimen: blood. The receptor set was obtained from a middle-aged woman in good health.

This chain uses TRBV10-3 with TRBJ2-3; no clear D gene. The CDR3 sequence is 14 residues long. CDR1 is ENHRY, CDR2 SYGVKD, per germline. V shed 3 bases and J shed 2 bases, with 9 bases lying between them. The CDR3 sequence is CAISEGYPTDTQYF. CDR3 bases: TGTGCCATCAGTGAAGGGTACCCCACAGATACGCAGTATTTT.

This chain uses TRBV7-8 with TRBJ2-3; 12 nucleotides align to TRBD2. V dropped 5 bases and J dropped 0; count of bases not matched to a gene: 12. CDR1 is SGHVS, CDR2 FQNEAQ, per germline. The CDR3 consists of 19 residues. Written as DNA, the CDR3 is TGTGCCAGCAGCCCAAGACTAGCGGGGGCGCTGATTAGCACAGATACGCAGTATTTT. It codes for CASSPRLAGALISTDTQYF.